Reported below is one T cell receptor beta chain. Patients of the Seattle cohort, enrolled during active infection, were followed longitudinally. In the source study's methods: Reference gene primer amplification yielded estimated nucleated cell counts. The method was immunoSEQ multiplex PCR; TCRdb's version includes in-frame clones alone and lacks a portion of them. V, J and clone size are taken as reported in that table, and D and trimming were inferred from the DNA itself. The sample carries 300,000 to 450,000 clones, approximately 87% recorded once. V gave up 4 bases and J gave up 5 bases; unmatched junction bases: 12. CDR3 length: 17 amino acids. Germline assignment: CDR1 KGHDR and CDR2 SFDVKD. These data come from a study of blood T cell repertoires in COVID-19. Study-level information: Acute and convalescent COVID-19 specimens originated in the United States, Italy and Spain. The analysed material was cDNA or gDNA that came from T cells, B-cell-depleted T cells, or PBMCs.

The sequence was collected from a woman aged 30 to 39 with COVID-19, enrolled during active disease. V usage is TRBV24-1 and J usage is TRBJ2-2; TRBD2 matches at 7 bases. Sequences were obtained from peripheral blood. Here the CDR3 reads CATSDLGLVQATGELFF. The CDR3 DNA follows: TGTGCCACCAGTGACTTAGGACTAGTGCAAGCAACCGGGGAGCTGTTTTTT.